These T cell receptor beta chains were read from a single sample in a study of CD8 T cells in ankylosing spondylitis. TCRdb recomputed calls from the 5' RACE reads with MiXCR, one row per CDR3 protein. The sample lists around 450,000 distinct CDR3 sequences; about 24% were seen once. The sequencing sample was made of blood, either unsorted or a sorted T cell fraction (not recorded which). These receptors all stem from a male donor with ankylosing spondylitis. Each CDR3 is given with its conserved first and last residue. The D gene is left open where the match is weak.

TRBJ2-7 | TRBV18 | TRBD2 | CASSRGAGVRYEQYF
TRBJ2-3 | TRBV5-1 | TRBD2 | CASSFFGTSATDTQYF
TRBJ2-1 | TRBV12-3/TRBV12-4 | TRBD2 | CASSQGLAGYLNNEQFF
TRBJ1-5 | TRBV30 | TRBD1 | CAWTTQTGTQPQHF
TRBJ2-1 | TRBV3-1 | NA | CASSHPPRGSSYNEQFF
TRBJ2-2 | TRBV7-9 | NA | CASSLRQANTGELFF
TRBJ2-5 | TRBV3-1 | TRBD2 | CASSQDTSGRETQYF
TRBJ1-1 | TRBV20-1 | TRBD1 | CSAQDGDREDPEAFF
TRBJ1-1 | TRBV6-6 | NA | CATCRALNTEAFF
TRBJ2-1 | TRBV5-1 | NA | CASSLKGGRLQGWSEQFF
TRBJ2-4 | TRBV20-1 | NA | CSAREAAKNIQYF
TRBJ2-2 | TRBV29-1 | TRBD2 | CSVDGLAGGYTGELFF
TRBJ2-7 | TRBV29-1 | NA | CSGSTYSYEQYF
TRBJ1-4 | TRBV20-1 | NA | CSARDGGGGEKLFF
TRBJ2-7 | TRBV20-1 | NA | CSARATGSYEQYF
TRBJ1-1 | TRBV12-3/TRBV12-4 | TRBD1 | CASSLGGTAIF
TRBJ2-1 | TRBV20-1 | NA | CSARRQVNEQFF
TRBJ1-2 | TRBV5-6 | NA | CASSPTWDTGYTF
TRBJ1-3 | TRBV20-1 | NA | CSVSRSSGNTIYF
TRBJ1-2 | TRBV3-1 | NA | CASSQTEKANGYTF
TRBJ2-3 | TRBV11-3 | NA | CASGTGTYLADTQYF
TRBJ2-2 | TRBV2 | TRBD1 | CASSERTGLGGELVF
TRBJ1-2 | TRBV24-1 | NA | CATSDAYGYTF
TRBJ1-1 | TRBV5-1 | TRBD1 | CASSLRQGLTEAFF
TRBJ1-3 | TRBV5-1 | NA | CASSLVQGGTNTIYF
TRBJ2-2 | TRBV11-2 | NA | CASSFDRNTGELFF
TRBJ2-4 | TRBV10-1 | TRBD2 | CASSESSGSSAKNIQYF
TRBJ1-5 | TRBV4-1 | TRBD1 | CASNLGTGGQPQHF
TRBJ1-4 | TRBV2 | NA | CASSENTWGEKLFF
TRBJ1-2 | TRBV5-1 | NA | CASSLDRRNYGYTF
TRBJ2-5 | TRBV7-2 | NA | CASSARVGETQYF
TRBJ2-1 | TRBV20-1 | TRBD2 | CSATKREFSYNEQFF
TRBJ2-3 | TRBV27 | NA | CASSLRRYDLRTDTQYF
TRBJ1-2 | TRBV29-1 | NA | CSVAQGQGYGYTF
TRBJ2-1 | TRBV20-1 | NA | CSASPPAGIYNEQFF
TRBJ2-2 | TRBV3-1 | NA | CASSPRQAANTGELFF
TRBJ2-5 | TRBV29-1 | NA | CSVEYMAQQETQYF
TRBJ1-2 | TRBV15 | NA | CATSRDRGIGGYTF
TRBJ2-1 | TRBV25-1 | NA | CASSESPHEQFF
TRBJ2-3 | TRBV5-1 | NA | CASRLTTTDTQYF
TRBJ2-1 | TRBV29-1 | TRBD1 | CSVLQRDRVYNEQFF
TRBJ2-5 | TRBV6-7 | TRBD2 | CASSSSGRACGETQYF
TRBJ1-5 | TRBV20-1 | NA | CSARYLGYSNQPQHF
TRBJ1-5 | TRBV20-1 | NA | CSASTAKISNQPQHF
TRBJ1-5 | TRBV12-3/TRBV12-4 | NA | CASSPDHDINQPQHF
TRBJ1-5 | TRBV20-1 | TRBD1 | CSAGQGGYQPQHF
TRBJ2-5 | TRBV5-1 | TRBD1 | CASSYGQGQETQYF
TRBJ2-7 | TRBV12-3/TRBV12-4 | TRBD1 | CASSPRDRGPQYF
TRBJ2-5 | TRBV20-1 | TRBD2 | CSASGRRERPQRRTQYF
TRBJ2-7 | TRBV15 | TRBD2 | CATSRLAGARYEQYF